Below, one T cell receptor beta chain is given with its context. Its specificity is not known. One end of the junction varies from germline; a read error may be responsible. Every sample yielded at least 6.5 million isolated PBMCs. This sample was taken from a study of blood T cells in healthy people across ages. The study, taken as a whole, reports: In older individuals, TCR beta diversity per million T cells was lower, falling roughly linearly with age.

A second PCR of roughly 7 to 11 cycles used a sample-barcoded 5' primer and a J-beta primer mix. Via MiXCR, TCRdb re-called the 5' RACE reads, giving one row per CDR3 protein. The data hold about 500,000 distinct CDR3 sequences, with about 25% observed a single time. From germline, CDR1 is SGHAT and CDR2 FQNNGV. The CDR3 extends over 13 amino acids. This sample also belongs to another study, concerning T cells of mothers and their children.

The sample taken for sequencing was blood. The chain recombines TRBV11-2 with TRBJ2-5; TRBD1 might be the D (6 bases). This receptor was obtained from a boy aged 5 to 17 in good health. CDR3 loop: CASSFWDIYEQHF. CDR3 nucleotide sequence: TGTGCCAGCAGCTTTTGGGACATCTACGAGCAGCACTTC.